The source of this T cell receptor beta chain is a study of PD-1 blockade in classical Hodgkin lymphoma (dated by TCRdb to the early 2020s). A note on the overall study: Nivolumab dosing was 3 mg/kg intravenously every 2 weeks, continuing until either disease progression or unacceptable toxicity. A peripheral blood immune signature of response to PD-1 blockade in classical Hodgkin lymphoma was defined using TCR beta sequencing and CyTOF. Here is what the overall study found, with its caveats: Newly diagnosed patients were reported to have lower baseline TCR diversity than healthy donors, and relapsed/refractory patients were reported to have lower baseline TCR diversity still. Baseline diversity similar to that of newly diagnosed patients was observed in trial patients achieving complete response, whereas significantly lower diversity was observed in partial responders and progressors. Only a single clinical trial cohort was studied, and what caused the repertoire differences, possibly disease activity or prior therapy, remained undefined. By C4D1, a significant rise was seen in CD4+ TCR diversity but not in CD8+ TCR diversity (p=0.0027 vs p=0.16), and the rise was most apparent among complete responders (p=0.02). Patients starting nivolumab less than 1 year after ASCT had lower diversity and were excluded from later analyses to avoid confounding by immune reconstitution.

The CDR3 starts with the cysteine, ends with the phenylalanine, and has 14 residues. The entry retains the CDR3 DNA only, 42 bases that are in frame from base 1. Via the germline V gene (reference sequence), CDR1 is LNHDA and CDR2 SQIVND. The junction carries 15 bases between V and J, which are trimmed by 8 bases and 4 bases respectively. This clone came up a few times. Its antigen remains undetermined. Base qualities are not recorded, but no much larger clone differs from it by a single base. The time point label, as the study defines it: cycle 1 day 1 (C1D1), immediately before nivolumab initiation. Every trial patient had relapsed after autologous stem cell transplantation, and cohorts A, B and C differed in prior brentuximab vedotin exposure. The trial cohort comprised around 60 patients with relapsed/refractory classical Hodgkin lymphoma whose best overall responses were complete response, partial response or progressive disease. Trial patients were treated with single-agent nivolumab in the multi-cohort phase II CheckMate 205 trial. Best overall response was determined by an independent review committee according to the 2007 International Working Group response criteria. PBMCs from the trial were collected at three points: immediately before nivolumab initiation (C1D1), and during therapy at cycle 2 day 1 and cycle 4 day 1. After peripheral blood was drawn into 8 mL Vacutainer Cell Preparation Tubes, PBMCs were isolated by centrifugation and then cryopreserved.

Genomic DNA was isolated using the Qiagen DNeasy kit from unsorted PBMCs as well as from negatively selected CD4+ and CD8+ fractions. Using primers that anneal to V and J segments, immunoSEQ multiplex PCR amplified the TCR beta CDR3 regions. Amplification bias was minimized using a synthetic immune receptor repertoire, and residual bias was removed computationally after sequencing. On the authors' methods: Custom Python scripts were used to quantify repertoire diversity as the Shannon entropy index. Unsorted, CD4+ and CD8+ repertoires were analyzed separately, except for combined analyses in which CD4+ and CD8+ sequences were merged in silico. Clonal expansion was defined as at least a 2-fold frequency increase after treatment relative to C1D1, with a pseudocount of 0.5 for undetected baseline clones. Singleton clones were defined as clones with 0 or 1 copy at C1D1, and non-singleton clones were defined as clones with 2 or more copies. Clones expanded in unsorted samples were assigned a CD4+, CD8+ or unknown annotation through matching of protein sequences in sorted samples from the same patient. Diversity changes from C1D1 to C4D1 were tested in paired samples using Wilcoxon tests. Entries here come from immuneACCESS through TCRdb and include only in-frame sequences with V and J called. Some clones fail to appear in such tables; in the studies checked, an unresolved V gene covers under half of the shortfall, and the cause of the remainder is unknown. The DNA gave D and trimming, while V, J and clone size come from that table. Present in this sample are 38,000 or so clones, approximately 87% of which were seen just once. Approximately 8.8% of the sample comes from the top ten.

The chain is encoded by TRBV19 joined to TRBJ1-5, with the D segment identity uncertain. Sequencing used peripheral blood mononuclear cells (PBMCs), obtained at baseline. The sequence derives from a human donor with classical Hodgkin lymphoma. The CDR3 reads as follows: CASWVGGWNQPQHF. The DNA reads as follows: TGTGCCAGTTGGGTTGGTGGCTGGAATCAGCCCCAGCATTTT.